The 31 T cell receptor beta chains below were found in one sample sequenced in a study of T cells in Graves' hyperthyroidism and ophthalmopathy (dated by TCRdb to the late 2010s). Library preparation was by multiplex PCR. Sequenced using an Illumina HiSeq 2000. Amplification of TCR beta CDR3 regions was carried out from RNA transcripts. The first round of RT-PCR for the TCR CDR3 was performed with the HTBI primer set and the Qiagen OneStep RT-PCR kit. TCRdb's own reprocessing of the public reads used fastp at Q25 and MiXCR and kept productive beta chains. One record per CDR3 amino acid sequence lists the most common genes and DNA. The sample records a few hundred thousand distinct CDR3 sequences, roughly 14% of which are singletons. Clones ranked in the top ten supply about an eighth of the sample. Sample: blood. The receptors originated from a woman aged 40 to 50 with Graves' hyperthyroidism that later progressed to Graves' ophthalmopathy.

There are many counts of this clonotype. The chain links TRBV2 to TRBJ2-7; 8 nucleotides line up with TRBD1. V was pared by 7 bases and J by 2 bases, with 10 bases of the junction left unmatched. The CDR3 has 15 residues. Germline V gene sequence: CDR1 SNHLY, CDR2 FYNNEI. The chain's CDR3 is CASKLPGQAPYEQYF. CDR3 nucleotides: TGTGCCAGCAAACTCCCGGGACAGGCACCCTACGAGCAGTACTTC.

CDR3 residues: CASSQEDRTLGELFF. DNA for the CDR3: TGCGCCAGCAGCCAAGAGGACAGGACCCTTGGGGAGCTGTTTTTT. The genes are TRBV4-1 and TRBJ2-2; the match to TRBD1 covers 7 bases. Germline V gene sequence: CDR1 MGHRA, CDR2 YSYEKL. This CDR3 comprises 15 residues. J lost 8 bases, V lost 0 bases, and 6 bases had no gene match.

Note on this clonotype: A read error is possible here, since a much larger clone lies one base away. The V and J genes are TRBV3-1 and TRBJ2-7; D is uncertain. The germline V gene encodes CDR1 LGHDT and CDR2 YNNKEL (reference sequence). CDR3 length equals 15 residues. V was pared by 5 bases and J by 2 bases, with 16 bases between. The CDR3 nucleotides read TGTGCCAGCAGCTTGCCCGCAGTAAAGACCTACGAGCAGTACTTC. It is translated as CASSLPAVKTYEQYF.

The CDR3 protein is CASRGDLDSPLHF. CDR3 in DNA: TGTGCCAGTAGAGGGGATTTGGATTCACCCCTCCACTTT. V and J are TRBV19 and TRBJ1-6, with D tentatively TRBD1 (5 bases). The CDR3 totals 13 residues. V shed 6 bases and J shed 8 bases, with 11 bases lying between them. The germline gives CDR1 LNHDA, CDR2 SQIVND (reference sequence).

This clonotype was counted ten times or more. The V gene is TRBV6-1, the J gene TRBJ2-2; no clear D. V dropped 10 bases and J dropped 4 bases, with 13 bases sitting between them. CDR3 size: 13 residues. Germline-derived CDR1 and CDR2 are MNHNS and SASEGT. This CDR3 is CATLTSFTGELFF. The CDR3 region has the DNA TGTGCCACCCTGACAAGCTTCACCGGGGAGCTGTTTTTT.

This clonotype was observed a few times. V is TRBV7-3 and J is TRBJ2-2; D uncertain. There are 13 residues in the CDR3. Trimming removed 8 bases from V and 3 bases from J, with 10 bases in between. Per the germline V gene, CDR1 is SGHTA and CDR2 is FQGTGA. The CDR3 bases are TGTGCCAGCTCCAATGGGGACACCGGGGAGCTGTTTTTT. Protein: CASSNGDTGELFF.

This clonotype was recorded many times. This chain connects TRBV19 to TRBJ2-1; D is ambiguous. CDR3 length: 14 amino acids. Germline V gene lookup returns CDR1 LNHDA and CDR2 SQIVND (reference sequence). The V and J ends lost 6 bases and 5 bases respectively, with 14 bases between them. CDR3 region: CASRDIRHHNEQFF. The CDR3 DNA sequence: TGTGCCAGTAGAGACATCCGTCACCACAATGAGCAGTTCTTC.

This clonotype has a count of ten or more. The chain joins TRBV13 to TRBJ2-5; TRBD2 agrees at 10 bases. This CDR3 comprises 13 residues. Losses at the gene ends were 0 bases for V and 11 bases for J; bases not matched to a gene: 3. The germline V gene has CDR1 PRHDT and CDR2 FYEKMQ (reference sequence). The CDR3 DNA reads as TGTGCCAGCAGCTTAGGAAGGACTAGCGGACAGTACTTC. Its translation: CASSLGRTSGQYF.

This clonotype was picked up many times. V gene TRBV19 combines with J gene TRBJ1-5; 7 bases fit TRBD1. The CDR3 runs 14 residues. With 2 bases clipped from V and 6 bases from J, the junction kept 4 bases outside the gene matches. Germline assignment: CDR1 LNHDA and CDR2 SQIVND (reference sequence). CDR3 in DNA: TGTGCCAGTAGTATAAGGGGGCAGGGTCAGCCCCAGCATTTT. Amino acid sequence: CASSIRGQGQPQHF.

In this sample, this clonotype turned up many times. The rearrangement links TRBV2 to TRBJ2-5, with D maybe TRBD2 (7 bases). Looked up from germline, CDR1 is SNHLY and CDR2 is FYNNEI. V lost 6 bases and J lost 9, with 41 bases in between. The CDR3 sequence is 21 residues long. The CDR3 DNA reads TGTGCCAGCAGCAGGCAGTGGGTTGACAGGAGGGAGAGCGGGGCGGTGAGGGCCCAGTACTTC. As protein: CASSRQWVDRRESGAVRAQYF.

The V and J genes are TRBV6-5 and TRBJ2-7; 9 positions agree with TRBD1. This CDR3 region has 15 residues. Looked up from germline, CDR1 is MNHEY and CDR2 is SVGAGI. With 0 bases clipped from V and 2 bases from J, the junction kept 2 bases outside the gene matches. The CDR3 is CASSYSGTGPYEQYF. The CDR3 DNA follows: TGTGCCAGCAGTTACTCCGGGACAGGGCCCTACGAGCAGTACTTC.

There are many counts of this clonotype. The chain combines TRBV5-1 with TRBJ2-7; D is possibly TRBD1 (6 bases). The CDR3 has 16 residues. Germline-derived CDR1 and CDR2 are SGHRS and YFSETQ. The germline V and J ends were trimmed by 0 bases and 3 bases, with 16 bases remaining between them. The chain's CDR3 is CASSLGLDRYLYEQYF. In nucleotides, the CDR3 is TGCGCCAGCAGCTTGGGCCTCGACAGGTACCTCTACGAGCAGTACTTC.

In regard to this clonotype: One junction end disagrees with the germline gene, perhaps due to a read error. The chain has TRBV28 and TRBJ1-2; TRBD1 matches 8 bases. The CDR3 runs to 12 residues. Germline loops: CDR1 MDHEN, CDR2 SYDVKM. The CDR3 here is CGTGGRNYSYTF. The CDR3 DNA reads as TGTGGTACAGGGGGTCGTAACTATAGCTACACCTTC.

The chain recombines TRBV2 with TRBJ2-4, with a weak D call TRBD2 (5 bases). Germline V CDR1 and CDR2: SNHLY, FYNNEI. V shed 1 base and J shed 1 base, with 5 bases lying between them. CDR3 length: 14 amino acids. The CDR3 sequence: CASSEGEAKNIQYF. The DNA of the CDR3 is TGTGCCAGCAGTGAAGGGGAGGCCAAAAACATTCAGTACTTC.

On this clonotype itself: A read error may be the cause here, since a much bigger clone is one base away. The DNA for the CDR3 is TGTGCCAGTAGCTATAGCGAGAGTACTTACAATGAGCAGTTCTTC. The encoded protein is CASSYSESTYNEQFF. The V gene is TRBV19, the J gene TRBJ2-1; perhaps TRBD2 as D (5 bases). The germline gives CDR1 LNHDA, CDR2 SQIVND (reference sequence). V shed 6 bases and J shed 4 bases, with 16 bases lying between them. The CDR3 spans 15 residues.

This clonotype has a count of ten or more. V gene TRBV2 combines with J gene TRBJ2-4; 9 bases line up with TRBD1. CDR1 SNHLY and CDR2 FYNNEI come from the germline V gene. The J segment lost 7 bases and the V segment lost 5 bases, leaving 15 bases of the junction unmatched. There are 17 residues in the CDR3. CDR3: CASSFRIRQGGFNIQYF. The CDR3 DNA sequence: TGTGCCAGCAGTTTCCGAATCAGACAGGGGGGATTTAACATTCAGTACTTC. Drawing the rest from reference TRBV2 and TRBJ2-4, the complete variable domain is EPEVTQTPSHQVTQMGQEVILRCVPISNHLYFYWYRQILGQKVEFLVSFYNNEISEKSEIFDDQFSVERPDGSNFTLKIRSTKLEDSAMYFCASSFRIRQGGFNIQYFGAGTRLSVL.

This chain joins TRBV19 and TRBJ2-1, with 9 positions matching TRBD2. This CDR3 has 15 amino acids. In germline, CDR1 is LNHDA, CDR2 SQIVND (reference sequence). Trimming took 3 bases from V and 2 from J; bases not matched to a gene: 2. The CDR3 sequence is CASSIQREAYNEQFF. The CDR3 DNA is TGTGCCAGTAGTATTCAGCGGGAGGCCTACAATGAGCAGTTCTTC.

This clonotype occurred many times. This chain links TRBV28 with TRBJ2-1, with TRBD2 identical over 10 bases. Trimming at V came to 6 bases and at J to 5 bases, leaving 10 bases not matched to a gene. Germline V gene lookup returns CDR1 MDHEN and CDR2 SYDVKM. The CDR3 has 16 residues. CDR3 amino acids: CASSPIAGGRHNEQFF. CDR3 DNA sequence: TGTGCCAGCAGCCCCATAGCGGGAGGCCGCCACAATGAGCAGTTCTTC.

This clonotype was seen repeatedly, ten times or more. The rearrangement uses TRBV12-3 or TRBV12-4 and TRBJ1-5, with D unclear. The CDR3 extends over 15 amino acids. V was shortened by 3 bases and J by 0 bases, with 9 bases between the two germline ends. CDR3 sequence (DNA): TGTGCCAGCAGTTTCGGCAGACATAGCAATCAGCCCCAGCATTTT. Its translation is CASSFGRHSNQPQHF.

This clonotype is a singleton in its sample. The CDR3 does not end in the conserved phenylalanine or tryptophan, so this is likely a read error. The gene calls are TRBV7-9 and TRBJ2-1; 13 bases are shared with TRBD2. Looked up from germline, CDR1 is SEHNR and CDR2 is FQNEAQ (reference sequence). The CDR3 contains 14 residues. V was clipped by 5 bases and J by 6 bases; unmatched bases: 1. For the CDR3, the DNA is TGTGCCAGCAGCGGGACTAGCGGGATCAATGAGCAGTTCTAC. As protein: CASSGTSGINEQFY.

This clonotype was counted ten times or more. The rearrangement uses TRBV11-2 and TRBJ2-7; 8 bases fit TRBD1. Germline CDR1 is SGHAT and CDR2 is FQNNGV. With V trimmed by 5 bases and J by 3 bases, 9 bases remained unmatched. This CDR3 has 15 residues. DNA of the CDR3: TGTGCCAGCAGCCACACGACAGGGGACAGCTACGAGCAGTACTTC. This sequence encodes CASSHTTGDSYEQYF. The whole variable domain, filled in from reference TRBV11-2 and TRBJ2-7, reads EAGVAQSPRYKIIEKRQSVAFWCNPISGHATLYWYQQILGQGPKLLIQFQNNGVVDDSQLPKDRFSAERLKGVDSTLKIQPAKLEDSAVYLCASSHTTGDSYEQYFGPGTRLTVT.

This clonotype has at least ten counts. A junction end diverges from the germline sequence, so it may reflect a read error. The V gene is TRBV4-1, the J gene TRBJ2-7, with D perhaps TRBD1 (6 bases). CDR1 and CDR2 from the germline V gene are MGHRA and YSYEKL. The CDR3 has 13 amino acids. The CDR3 sequence is CASSEDRNYEQYF. CDR3 bases: TGCGCCAGCAGCGAAGACAGGAACTACGAGCAGTACTTC.

The sample holds many counts of this clonotype. V gene TRBV11-2 combines with J gene TRBJ2-6; tentative D call: TRBD1 (6 bases). The CDR3 covers 15 residues. With 2 bases removed from V and 1 base from J, the gap between germline ends came to 6 bases. Germline CDR1 is SGHAT and CDR2 is FQNNGV. The CDR3 DNA is TGTGCCAGCAGCTTACAGGGGTCTGGGGCCAACGTCCTGACTTTC. Translated, it gives CASSLQGSGANVLTF.

This clonotype was seen only once. The chain has TRBV19 and TRBJ2-2, with D perhaps TRBD1 (5 bases). V was trimmed by 2 bases and J by 7 bases, leaving 11 bases between them. The CDR3 is 14 amino acids. The germline V gene encodes CDR1 LNHDA and CDR2 SQIVND (reference sequence). This chain's CDR3 is CASSISGHVGELFF. In DNA, the CDR3 is TGTGCCAGTAGTATATCCGGACATGTCGGGGAGCTGTTTTTT.

This clonotype was counted ten times or more. CDR3 protein: CASSRGSDRGVPEAFF. The CDR3 DNA sequence: TGTGCCAGCAGCCGAGGGTCGGACAGGGGAGTTCCTGAAGCTTTCTTT. The chain joins TRBV5-6 to TRBJ1-1, with 9 positions matching TRBD1. V was pared by 4 bases and J by 6 bases, with 13 bases of the junction left unmatched. This CDR3 comprises 16 residues. Germline CDR1 is SGHDT and CDR2 is YYEEEE.

This chain joins TRBV28 and TRBJ1-2; D gene uncertain. The CDR3 consists of 14 residues. Looked up from germline, CDR1 is MDHEN and CDR2 is SYDVKM. Trimming left V 5 bases short and J 5 bases short, with 15 bases between. The CDR3 protein is CASSTPRESYGYTF. The CDR3 bases are TGTGCCAGCAGTACTCCTAGAGAATCATATGGCTACACCTTC.

This rearrangement joins TRBV12-3 or TRBV12-4 to TRBJ1-4, with D unclear. Trimming pared 3 bases from V and 4 bases from J, leaving 12 bases between. This CDR3 spans 15 amino acids. The CDR3 DNA sequence: TGTGCCAGCAGTTTGTTTGCGGGGAGTAATGAAAAACTGTTTTTT. Its translation is CASSLFAGSNEKLFF.

This clonotype was recorded at least ten times. The chain has TRBV28 and TRBJ1-5; D is unresolved. V gave up 3 bases and J gave up 4 bases, with 4 bases separating them. Germline CDR1 is MDHEN and CDR2 is SYDVKM. The CDR3 consists of 12 residues. DNA for the CDR3: TGTGCCAGCAGTTTTTCTAATCAGCCCCAGCATTTT. Protein product: CASSFSNQPQHF. Full variable domain (remainder filled in from reference TRBV28 and TRBJ1-5): DVKVTQSSRYLVKRTGEKVFLECVQDMDHENMFWYRQDPGLGLRLIYFSYDVKMKEKGDIPEGYSVSREKKERFSLILESASTNQTSMYLCASSFSNQPQHFGDGTRLSIL.

The chain recombines TRBV6-1 with TRBJ2-6; no clear D. Trimming cost V 8 bases and J 0 bases, with 8 bases left between them. This CDR3 has 14 residues. Germline CDR1 is MNHNS and CDR2 is SASEGT. The CDR3 loop is CASLGSSGANVLTF. The CDR3 coding sequence is TGTGCCAGCTTGGGAAGCTCTGGGGCCAACGTCCTGACTTTC.

The chain is built from TRBV7-3 and TRBJ2-1; possible D gene TRBD1, 6 bases. The length of the CDR3 is 15 residues. V lost 3 bases to trimming and J lost 6 bases, with 15 bases between them. Germline CDR1 and CDR2: SGHTA and FQGTGA. As DNA, the CDR3 is TGTGCCAGCAGCTTTGGGGACACGAACCTCAATGAGCAGTTCTTC. Its translation: CASSFGDTNLNEQFF.

The chain joins TRBV7-2 to TRBJ2-3; the D gene could be TRBD1 or TRBD2 (5 bases each). The germline V gene encodes CDR1 SGHTA and CDR2 FQGNSA. The V and J ends lost 5 bases and 4 bases respectively, with 22 bases between them. The CDR3 covers 17 residues. The CDR3 reads CASSRTVGVGDPDTQYF. CDR3 DNA: TGTGCCAGCAGCCGGACGGTGGGGGTTGGTGACCCAGATACGCAGTATTTT.